This T cell receptor beta chain is from a study of blood T cell repertoires in COVID-19. Study background: Samples representing acute and convalescent COVID-19 were sourced from the United States, Italy and Spain. Nucleic acid was either cDNA or gDNA, and it came from T cells, B-cell-depleted T cells, or PBMCs.

Authors' analysis steps: From reference gene primer amplification, estimates of nucleated cell counts were derived. Using immunoSEQ multiplex PCR, the repertoire was profiled, and TCRdb retains in-frame clones only, with some absent. The D gene and trimming were derived from the DNA, and the V and J assignments and clone size from that table. The table lists about 98,000 clones, 87% of them singletons. CDR3 size: 15 residues. The germline CDR1 and CDR2 sequences are MGHDK and SYGVNS. Trimming cost V 2 bases and J 6 bases, with 11 bases left between them. Sequencing used peripheral blood. This sequence originates from a man aged 70-80 years with acute or convalescent COVID-19. This chain links TRBV25-1 with TRBJ1-6, with TRBD1 as a possible D gene (6 bases). The CDR3 DNA reads as TGTGCCAGCAGTGAACCCAGGGGTTTTAATTCACCCCTCCACTTT. Translation gives CASSEPRGFNSPLHF.